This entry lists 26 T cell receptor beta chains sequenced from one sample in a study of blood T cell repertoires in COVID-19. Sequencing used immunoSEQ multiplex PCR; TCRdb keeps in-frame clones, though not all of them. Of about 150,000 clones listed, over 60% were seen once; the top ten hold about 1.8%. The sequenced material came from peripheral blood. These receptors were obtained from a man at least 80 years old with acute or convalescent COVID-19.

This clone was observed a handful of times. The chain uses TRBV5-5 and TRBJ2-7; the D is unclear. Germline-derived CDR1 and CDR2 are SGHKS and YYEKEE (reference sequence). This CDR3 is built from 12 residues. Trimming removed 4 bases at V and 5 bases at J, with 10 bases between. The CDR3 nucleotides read TGTGCCAGCAGCCGAGTCCAGGACGAGCAGTACTTC. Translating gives CASSRVQDEQYF.

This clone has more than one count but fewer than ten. The CDR3 sequence is CASSQAPGLAGGAEETQYF. In DNA, the CDR3 is TGCGCCAGCAGCCAAGCCCCTGGACTAGCGGGGGGCGCTGAAGAGACCCAGTACTTC. J is TRBJ2-5 and V is TRBV4-1, with 14 nucleotides matching TRBD2. Germline V gives CDR1 MGHRA, CDR2 YSYEKL. The CDR3 is made up of 19 amino acids. V lost 1 base and J lost 3; bases outside the gene matches: 10.

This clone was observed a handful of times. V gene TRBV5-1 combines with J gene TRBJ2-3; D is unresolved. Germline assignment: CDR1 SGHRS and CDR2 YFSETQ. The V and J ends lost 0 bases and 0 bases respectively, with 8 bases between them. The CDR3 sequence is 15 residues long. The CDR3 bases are TGCGCCAGCAGCTTGGAGGCAGCGAGCACAGATACGCAGTATTTT. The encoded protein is CASSLEAASTDTQYF.

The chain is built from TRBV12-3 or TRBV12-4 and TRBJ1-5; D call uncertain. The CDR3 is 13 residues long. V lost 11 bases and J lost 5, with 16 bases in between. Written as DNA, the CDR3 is TGTGCCTCCGCGGGAGTGGGAGATCAGCCCCAGCATTTT. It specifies CASAGVGDQPQHF.

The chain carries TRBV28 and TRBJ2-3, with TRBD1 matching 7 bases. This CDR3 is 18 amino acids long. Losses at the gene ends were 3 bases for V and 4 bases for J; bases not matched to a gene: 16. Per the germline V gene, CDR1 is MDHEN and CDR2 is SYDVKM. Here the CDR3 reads CASSFPLGKQGLPDTQYF. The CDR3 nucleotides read TGTGCCAGCAGTTTCCCCCTGGGCAAACAGGGGCTTCCAGATACGCAGTATTTT.

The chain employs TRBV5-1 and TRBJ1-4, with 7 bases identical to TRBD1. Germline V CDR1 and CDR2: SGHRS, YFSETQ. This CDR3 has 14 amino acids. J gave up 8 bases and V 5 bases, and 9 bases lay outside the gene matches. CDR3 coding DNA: TGCGCCAGCAGGGGGACAGCGGAACAGGAAAAACTGTTTTTT. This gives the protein CASRGTAEQEKLFF.

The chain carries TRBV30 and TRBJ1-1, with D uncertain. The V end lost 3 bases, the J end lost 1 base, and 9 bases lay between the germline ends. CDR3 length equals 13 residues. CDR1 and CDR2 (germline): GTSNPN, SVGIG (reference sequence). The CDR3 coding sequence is TGTGCCTGGAGGGTCACACGGAACACTGAAGCTTTCTTT. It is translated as CAWRVTRNTEAFF.

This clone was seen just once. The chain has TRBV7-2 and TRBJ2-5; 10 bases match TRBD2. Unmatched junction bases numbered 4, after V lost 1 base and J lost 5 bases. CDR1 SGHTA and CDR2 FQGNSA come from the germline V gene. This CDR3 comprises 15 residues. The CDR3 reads CASSLGAGGRETQYF. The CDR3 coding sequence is TGTGCCAGCAGCTTAGGAGCGGGGGGGCGTGAGACCCAGTACTTC. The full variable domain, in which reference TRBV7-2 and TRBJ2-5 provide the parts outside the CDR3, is GAGVSQSPSNKVTEKGKDVELRCDPISGHTALYWYRQSLGQGLEFLIYFQGNSAPDKSGLPSDRFSAERTGGSVSTLTIQRTQQEDSAVYLCASSLGAGGRETQYFGPGTRLLVL.

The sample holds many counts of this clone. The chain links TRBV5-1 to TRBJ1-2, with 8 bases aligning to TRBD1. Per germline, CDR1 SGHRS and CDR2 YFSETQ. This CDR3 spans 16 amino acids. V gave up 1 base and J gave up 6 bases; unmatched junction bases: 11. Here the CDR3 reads CASSLLGGGQGHGYTF. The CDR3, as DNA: TGCGCCAGCAGCTTGTTAGGCGGAGGACAGGGACATGGCTACACCTTC.

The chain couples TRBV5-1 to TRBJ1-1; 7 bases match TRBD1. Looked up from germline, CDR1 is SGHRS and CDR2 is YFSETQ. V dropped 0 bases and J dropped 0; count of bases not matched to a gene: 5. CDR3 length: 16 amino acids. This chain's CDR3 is CASSLVGQNLNTEAFF. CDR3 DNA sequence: TGCGCCAGCAGCTTGGTGGGACAGAACTTGAACACTGAAGCTTTCTTT.

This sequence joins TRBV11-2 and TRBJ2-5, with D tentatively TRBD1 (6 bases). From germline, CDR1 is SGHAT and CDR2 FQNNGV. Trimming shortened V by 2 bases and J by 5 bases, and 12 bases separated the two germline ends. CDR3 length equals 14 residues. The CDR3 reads CASSLWNRVETQYF. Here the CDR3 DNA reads TGTGCCAGCAGCTTATGGAACAGGGTGGAGACCCAGTACTTC.

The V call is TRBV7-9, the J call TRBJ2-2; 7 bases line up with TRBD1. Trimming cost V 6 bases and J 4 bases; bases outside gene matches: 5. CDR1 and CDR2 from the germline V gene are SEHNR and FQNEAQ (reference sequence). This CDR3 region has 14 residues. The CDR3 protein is CASRSTGSTGELFF. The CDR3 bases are TGTGCCAGCAGGTCGACAGGGTCCACCGGGGAGCTGTTTTTT.

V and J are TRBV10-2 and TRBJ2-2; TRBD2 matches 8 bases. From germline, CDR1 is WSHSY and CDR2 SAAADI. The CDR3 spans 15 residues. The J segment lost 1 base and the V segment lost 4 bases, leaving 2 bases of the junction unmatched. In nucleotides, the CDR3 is TGCGCCAGCAGTGCGGCGGGGGGGAACACCGGGGAGCTGTTTTTT. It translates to CASSAAGGNTGELFF.

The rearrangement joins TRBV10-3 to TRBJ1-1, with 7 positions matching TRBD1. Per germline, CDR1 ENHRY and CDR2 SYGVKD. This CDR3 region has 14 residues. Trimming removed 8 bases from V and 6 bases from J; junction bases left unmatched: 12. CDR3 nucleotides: TGTGCCATCTCTTTAGGGACAGTCCCCCCTGAAGCTTTCTTT. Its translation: CAISLGTVPPEAFF.

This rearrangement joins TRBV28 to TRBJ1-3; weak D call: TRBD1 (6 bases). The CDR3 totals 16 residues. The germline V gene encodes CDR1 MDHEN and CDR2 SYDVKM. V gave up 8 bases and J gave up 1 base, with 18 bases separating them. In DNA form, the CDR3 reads TGTGCCAGCGGTGGGACACCGAGGAGATCTGGAAACACCATATATTTT. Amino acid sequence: CASGGTPRRSGNTIYF.

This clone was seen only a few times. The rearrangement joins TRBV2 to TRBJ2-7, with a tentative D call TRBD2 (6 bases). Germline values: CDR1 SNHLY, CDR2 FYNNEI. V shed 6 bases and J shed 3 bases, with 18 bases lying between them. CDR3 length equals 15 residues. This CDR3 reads CASRAGTRDYYEQYV. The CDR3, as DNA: TGTGCCAGCAGGGCCGGGACTCGAGACTACTACGAGCAGTACGTC.

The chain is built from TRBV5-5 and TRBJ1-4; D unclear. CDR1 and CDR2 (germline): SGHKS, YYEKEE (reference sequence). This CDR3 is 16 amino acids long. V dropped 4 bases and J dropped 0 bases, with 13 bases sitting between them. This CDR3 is CASSLGILATNEKLFF. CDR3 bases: TGTGCCAGCAGCCTGGGAATCCTAGCAACTAATGAAAAACTGTTTTTT.

The CDR3 region has the DNA TGTGCCATCAGTGAGTCGGGGCTTATCGCGAACACCGGGGAGCTGTTTTTT. Amino acid sequence: CAISESGLIANTGELFF. The J gene is TRBJ2-2, the V gene TRBV10-3; D perhaps matches TRBD1 (5 bases). The ends were cut back, 0 bases at V and 0 bases at J, with 11 bases in the middle. CDR3 size: 17 residues. Germline CDR1 reads ENHRY; CDR2 reads SYGVKD.

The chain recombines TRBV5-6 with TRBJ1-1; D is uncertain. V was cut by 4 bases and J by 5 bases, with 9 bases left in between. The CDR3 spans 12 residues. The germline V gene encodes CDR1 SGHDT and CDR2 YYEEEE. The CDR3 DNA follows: TGTGCCAGCAGCCAGACTGTGACTGAAGCTTTCTTT. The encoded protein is CASSQTVTEAFF.

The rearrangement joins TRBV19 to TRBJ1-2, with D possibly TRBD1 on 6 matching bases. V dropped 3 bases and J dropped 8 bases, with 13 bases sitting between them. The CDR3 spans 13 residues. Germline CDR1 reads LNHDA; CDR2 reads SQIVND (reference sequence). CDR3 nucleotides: TGTGCCAGTAGTATTGGGGGCGCAAGGGGCTACACCTTC. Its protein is CASSIGGARGYTF.

The CDR3 is CSVPRTGEQFF. For the CDR3, the DNA is TGCAGTGTCCCCCGGACAGGCGAGCAGTTCTTC. V and J are TRBV20-1 and TRBJ2-1, with TRBD1 identical over 7 bases. CDR1 and CDR2 (germline): DFQATT, SNEGSKA (reference sequence). The CDR3 totals 11 residues. After removal of 7 bases from V and 10 bases from J, the junction contained 7 bases not matched to a gene.

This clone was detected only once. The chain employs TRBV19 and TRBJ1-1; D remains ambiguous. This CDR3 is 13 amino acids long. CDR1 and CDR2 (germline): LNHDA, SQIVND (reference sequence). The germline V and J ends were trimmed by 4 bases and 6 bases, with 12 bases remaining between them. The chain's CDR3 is CASSKTFEAEAFF. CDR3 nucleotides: TGTGCCAGTAGTAAGACGTTTGAGGCTGAAGCTTTCTTT.

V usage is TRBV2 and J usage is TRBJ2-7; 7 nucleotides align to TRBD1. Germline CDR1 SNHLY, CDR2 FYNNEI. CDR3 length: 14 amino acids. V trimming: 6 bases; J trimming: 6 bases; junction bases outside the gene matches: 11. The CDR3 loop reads CASSEGQRMPEQYV. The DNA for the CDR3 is TGTGCCAGCAGCGAGGGACAGCGGATGCCCGAGCAGTACGTC.

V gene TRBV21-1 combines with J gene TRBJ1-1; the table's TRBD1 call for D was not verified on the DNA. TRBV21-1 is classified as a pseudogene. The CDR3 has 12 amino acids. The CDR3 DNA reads TGTGCCAGCAGTAAAAGGGGGATTGAAGCTTTCTTT. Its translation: CASSKRGIEAFF.

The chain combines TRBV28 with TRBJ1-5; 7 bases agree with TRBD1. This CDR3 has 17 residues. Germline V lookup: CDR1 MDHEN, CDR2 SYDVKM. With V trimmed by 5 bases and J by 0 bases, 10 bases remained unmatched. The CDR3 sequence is CASSPRQGSYSNQPQHF. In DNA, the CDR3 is TGTGCCAGCAGTCCAAGACAGGGCTCATATAGCAATCAGCCCCAGCATTTT.

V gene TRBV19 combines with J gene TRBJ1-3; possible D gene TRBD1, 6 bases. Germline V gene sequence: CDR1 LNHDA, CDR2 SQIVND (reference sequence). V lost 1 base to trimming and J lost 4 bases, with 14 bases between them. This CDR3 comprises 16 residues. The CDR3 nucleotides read TGTGCCAGTAGTATAGGGACAGCGGTCGCCGGAAACACCATATATTTT. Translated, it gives CASSIGTAVAGNTIYF.